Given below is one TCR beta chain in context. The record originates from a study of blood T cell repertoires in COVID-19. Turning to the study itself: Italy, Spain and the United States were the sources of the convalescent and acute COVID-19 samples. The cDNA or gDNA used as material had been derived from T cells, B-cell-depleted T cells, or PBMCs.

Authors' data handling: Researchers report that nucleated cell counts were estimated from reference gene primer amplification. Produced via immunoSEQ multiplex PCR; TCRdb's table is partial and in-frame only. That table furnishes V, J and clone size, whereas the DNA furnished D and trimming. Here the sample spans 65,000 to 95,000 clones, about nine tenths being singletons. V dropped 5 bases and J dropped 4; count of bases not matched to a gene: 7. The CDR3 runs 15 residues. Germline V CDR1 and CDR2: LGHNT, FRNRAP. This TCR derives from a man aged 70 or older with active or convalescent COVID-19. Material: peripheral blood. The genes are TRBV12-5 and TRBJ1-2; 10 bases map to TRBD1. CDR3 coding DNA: TGTGCTAGTGGTCAGGGGGACAGGGGCCCCTATGGCTACACCTTC. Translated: CASGQGDRGPYGYTF. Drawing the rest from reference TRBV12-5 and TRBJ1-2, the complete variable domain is DARVTQTPRHKVTEMGQEVTMRCQPILGHNTVFWYRQTMMQGLELLAYFRNRAPLDDSGMPKDRFSAEMPDATLATLKIQPSEPRDSAVYFCASGQGDRGPYGYTFGSGTRLTVV.